This TCR beta chain appears in the sequencing data of a study of blood T cell repertoires in COVID-19. Study summary: The samples span acute and convalescent COVID-19 from the United States, Italy and Spain. T cells, B-cell-depleted T cells, or PBMCs supplied cDNA or gDNA.

Methods used by the authors: Researchers report that nucleated cell counts were estimated from reference gene primer amplification. Using immunoSEQ multiplex PCR, the repertoire was profiled, and TCRdb retains in-frame clones only, with some absent. The DNA was the basis for D and trimming; V, J and clone size are from that table. In the table there are approximately 360,000 clones, around 92% of which are singletons. Germline CDR1 SEHNR, CDR2 FQNEAQ (reference sequence). The CDR3 extends over 16 amino acids. The J segment lost 3 bases and the V segment lost 5 bases, leaving 9 bases of the junction unmatched.

Sequencing input: peripheral blood. This receptor was obtained from a man in his forties or fifties with acute or convalescent COVID-19. The chain employs TRBV7-9 and TRBJ2-3, with TRBD1 matching 9 bases. CDR3 DNA: TGTGCCAGCAGCCCACAGGGGGCAGCGAGGACAGATACGCAGTATTTT. Translation gives CASSPQGAARTDTQYF.